These 20 T cell receptor beta chains came from one sample sequenced in a study of monozygotic twins with inflammatory bowel disease. TCRdb reworked the 5' RACE reads into one entry per CDR3 protein, no DNA. The sample table sets out more than 350,000 distinct CDR3 sequences. Sample: blood. The receptors shown here come from a human donor with ulcerative colitis or Crohn's disease, or a healthy co-twin of an affected twin (not recorded which).

The rearrangement joins TRBV6-1 to TRBJ2-1. Germline V gene lookup returns CDR1 MNHNS and CDR2 SASEGT. The CDR3 consists of 14 residues. CDR3 residues: CASRDQSSYNEQFF.

The genes are TRBV29-1 and TRBJ2-5; the TCRdb D gene call, TRBD2, has no DNA to confirm it. Germline V gives CDR1 SQVTM, CDR2 ANQGSEA. This CDR3 is 15 amino acids long. This CDR3 reads CSVGGTSARGETQYF.

The chain has TRBV20-1 and TRBJ1-2; without DNA, the TCRdb call of TRBD1 cannot be checked. The CDR3 contains 14 residues. CDR1 and CDR2 from the germline V gene are DFQATT and SNEGSKA (reference sequence). The CDR3 sequence is CSASPGQENYGYTF.

The genes are TRBV7-9 and TRBJ1-1; TCRdb gives TRBD1 as the D gene, but with no DNA this cannot be confirmed. The CDR3 extends over 12 amino acids. Looked up from germline, CDR1 is SEHNR and CDR2 is FQNEAQ (reference sequence). This CDR3 reads CASSPRDMEAFF.

The rearrangement joins TRBV2 to TRBJ2-7; the D call from TCRdb, TRBD2, cannot be confirmed without DNA. The CDR3 spans 13 residues. The germline V gene has CDR1 SNHLY and CDR2 FYNNEI. CDR3 amino acids: CASSEVLAGEQYF.

The chain couples TRBV3-1 to TRBJ2-3; TCRdb's assignment of TRBD2 cannot be checked, as there is no DNA. CDR1 and CDR2 from the germline V gene are LGHDT and YNNKEL (reference sequence). There are 20 residues in the CDR3. This chain's CDR3 is CASSRAPGLAGGRNLDTQYF.

V usage is TRBV4-3 and J usage is TRBJ2-2. The CDR3 has 14 amino acids. Germline loops: CDR1 LGHNA, CDR2 YSLEER. CDR3 amino acids: CASSLLDEAGELFF.

The rearrangement links TRBV6-1 to TRBJ1-3. The CDR3 spans 14 residues. Per germline, CDR1 MNHNS and CDR2 SASEGT. This chain's CDR3 is CASRPSSSGNTIYF.

This chain connects TRBV5-1 to TRBJ2-3; absent DNA, TCRdb's TRBD2 call cannot be checked. This CDR3 comprises 15 residues. Per the germline V gene, CDR1 is SGHRS and CDR2 is YFSETQ. The CDR3 loop reads CASARTSGGTDTQYF.

The rearrangement joins TRBV18 to TRBJ1-1; without DNA, the TCRdb call of TRBD1 cannot be checked. CDR1 and CDR2 (germline): KGHSH, LQKENI. The CDR3 contains 13 residues. The CDR3 loop reads CASSPNRDSEAFF. The full variable domain, completed using reference TRBV18 and TRBJ1-1, is NAGVMQNPRHLVRRRGQEARLRCSPMKGHSHVYWYRQLPEEGLKFMVYLQKENIIDESGMPKERFSAEFPKEGPSILRIQQVVRGDSAAYFCASSPNRDSEAFFGQGTRLTVV.

This chain uses TRBV25-1 with TRBJ2-2; the D call from TCRdb, TRBD1, cannot be confirmed without DNA. CDR1 and CDR2 from the germline V gene are MGHDK and SYGVNS. The CDR3 contains 15 residues. CDR3 residues: CASSESARASGELFF. Full variable domain (rest looked up from reference TRBV25-1 and TRBJ2-2): EADIYQTPRYLVIGTGKKITLECSQTMGHDKMYWYQQDPGMELHLIHYSYGVNSTEKGDLSSESTVSRIRTEHFPLTLESARPSHTSQYLCASSESARASGELFFGEGSRLTVL.

This chain connects TRBV2 to TRBJ2-1; lacking DNA, the TRBD1 call made by TCRdb goes unchecked. The CDR3 covers 14 residues. CDR1 SNHLY and CDR2 FYNNEI come from the germline V gene. Here the CDR3 reads CATGVTDRGREQFF. Drawing the rest from reference TRBV2 and TRBJ2-1, the complete variable domain is EPEVTQTPSHQVTQMGQEVILRCVPISNHLYFYWYRQILGQKVEFLVSFYNNEISEKSEIFDDQFSVERPDGSNFTLKIRSTKLEDSAMYFCATGVTDRGREQFFGPGTRLTVL.

The CDR3 region is CASSPALDYGYTF. The chain carries TRBV18 and TRBJ1-2. The CDR3 spans 13 residues. Per germline, CDR1 KGHSH and CDR2 LQKENI.

The V and J genes are TRBV29-1 and TRBJ2-1; there is no DNA to check the TCRdb D call of TRBD1. The germline gives CDR1 SQVTM, CDR2 ANQGSEA. This CDR3 has 12 residues. CDR3 protein: CSGVRAYNEQFF.

The J gene is TRBJ2-7, the V gene TRBV5-1; the D call of TRBD1 rests on TCRdb alone, since no DNA is present to check it. Germline V CDR1 and CDR2: SGHRS, YFSETQ. The length of the CDR3 is 15 residues. The CDR3 region is CASSLVRGTGYEQYF.

The chain has TRBV27 and TRBJ2-1; the TCRdb call, TRBD2, lacks DNA for checking. Per germline, CDR1 MNHEY and CDR2 SMNVEV (reference sequence). The CDR3 totals 18 residues. CDR3 sequence reads: CASSASQTSGSFYNEQFF.

CDR3 amino acids: CASSFTGGPLYGYTF. The chain couples TRBV28 to TRBJ1-2; TCRdb outputs TRBD1, but without DNA this stays unchecked. The CDR3 contains 15 residues. Germline CDR1 is MDHEN and CDR2 is SYDVKM.

The chain has TRBV12-3 or TRBV12-4 and TRBJ1-4. The CDR3 contains 15 residues. The CDR3 spells CASSLRSATNEKLFF.

V gene TRBV4-2 combines with J gene TRBJ2-2; the D call from TCRdb, TRBD2, cannot be confirmed without DNA. The germline V gene has CDR1 LGHNA and CDR2 YNFKEQ. There are 18 residues in the CDR3. CDR3 residues: CASSQDLAGGLNTGELFF.

This chain uses TRBV20-1 with TRBJ1-1. The germline V gene has CDR1 DFQATT and CDR2 SNEGSKA (reference sequence). The CDR3 is made up of 13 amino acids. The CDR3: CSARDQQLRSAFF.